This T cell receptor (beta chain) was recovered during a study of vaccination and CD4 T cells after COVID-19 (dated 2022 in TCRdb). About the full investigation: The convalescent cohort comprised six males and four females, including two Hispanic individuals, seven Caucasians, two Asians and one multiracial person. The spike-specific CD4+ TCR repertoire was compared before and after mRNA vaccination in over nine COVID-19 convalescent patients and several infection-naive healthy vaccine recipients. As controls, cultures received a CEFX viral epitope pool (the positive control), an HIV-1 Nef peptide pool (the negative control), or no peptide at all. Post-COVID blood samples from convalescent patients were collected a median of approximately 100 days after diagnosis, with a range of roughly 30 to 170 days. For stimulating the cultures, overlapping spike peptide pools were used, derived from SARS-CoV-2 as well as from the common cold coronaviruses HCoV-NL63, HCoV-OC43 and HCoV-229E. Post-vaccine blood samples were taken a median of about 72 days after the second vaccine dose, with a range of 14 to 241 days. Participants received two doses of either the Pfizer-BioNTech BNT162b2 vaccine (n=8) or the Moderna mRNA-1273 vaccine (n=2).

Sequences DFQATT (CDR1) and SNEGSKA (CDR2) are obtained from the germline V gene (reference sequence). The CDR3 spans 15 residues, from the cysteine through the phenylalanine. Of the read, only the CDR3 DNA is kept; its 45 bases are in frame from base 1. The germline ends are 22 bases apart after V is trimmed by 6 bases and J by 5 bases. A note on this clonotype: Its antigen is still unknown. No base-level quality is on record; no much larger clone is a single base apart.

The treatment or condition label corresponds to: approximately 9-day PBMC culture with coronavirus spike peptide pools or control peptides (ViraFEST assay). To expand antigen-specific T cells with peptide pools and then pick out the expanded clonotypes through TCR sequencing, the study relied on the ViraFEST assay. The absence of prior SARS-CoV-2 infection in healthy vaccine recipients was confirmed by negative nucleocapsid antibody tests before and after vaccination. Each well held about 2 million PBMCs cultured in IMDM containing roughly 5% human AB serum and approximately 9.4 IU/ml IL-2, with 9 to 10 ug/ml peptide pools added. Half of the culture medium was replaced with fresh IL-2-containing medium on days 3 and 7. Once the cells had been in culture for less than 11 days, the EasySep CD4+ T cell isolation kit was used to isolate CD4+ T cells by negative selection. PBMCs were separated from whole blood using Ficoll-Paque Plus gradient centrifugation and then either used fresh or cryopreserved at -140C. Each culture condition was generally run in triplicate wells.

Libraries were constructed by PCR. DNA from cultured CD4+ T cells was subjected to TCR sequencing with the Oncomine TCR Beta short-read assay at the Johns Hopkins FTIC core. The QIAamp micro DNA kit was used to extract genomic DNA from the cultured CD4+ T cells. The Oncomine TCR Beta libraries from cultured CD4+ T cells were pooled using unique dual indexes and then sequenced on an Illumina iSeq 100. In the original analysis: Non-productive sequences were removed, and CDR3s not starting with C, not ending with F or W, or shorter than 7 amino acids were discarded. Antigen-specific clonotypes were identified using the MANAFEST web application through comparison of peptide-stimulated wells with reference and other culture wells. An FDR below 0.05, an odds ratio above 5, and a productive frequency above 0.1% in at least two of three replicate wells were required for clones to be considered positive. Cross-reactive clonotypes were defined as significantly expanded in both SARS-CoV-2 spike wells and at least one common cold coronavirus spike condition. CDR3 homology was assessed with Levenshtein distances (stringdist) and unrooted phylogenetic trees (ape) in R version 3.6.1. The public reads were quality trimmed at Q25 with fastp and then assembled into clones with MiXCR by TCRdb, keeping productive beta chains. CDR3 protein duplicates are merged, each entry listing the most common genes and DNA. TCRdb's processing, not the authors' own work, is the source of the V and J calls. The sample table records under 25,000 distinct CDR3 sequences; around 60% of these occur just once. The top ten hold 13% of the sample.

Overall study outcomes, separate from this receptor: Nearly all vaccine-specific clones in convalescent patients (304 of 307) were mono-reactive for SARS-CoV-2 spike rather than cross-reactive with common cold coronaviruses. The study included relatively few convalescent patients and did not analyze early timepoints after natural infection. Although the median number of SARS-CoV-2-reactive clonotypes went up from approximately 20 after infection to 38 after vaccination, the increase was not significant. In convalescent patients, a median about 84% of post-vaccine SARS-CoV-2-reactive clones were detected only after vaccination, and vaccine-specific priming was suggested by this finding.

The rearrangement joined TRBV20-1 to TRBJ1-2, and TRBD1 may be the D gene, going by 5 matching bases. The receptor's source is a human donor who received a COVID-19 vaccine. This specimen was CD4+ T cells from blood, cultured in vitro, taken after SARS-CoV-2 vaccination. The DNA reads as follows: TGCAGTGCAGGGAACCGGGACGGGAGATTATATGGCTACACCTTC. This sequence encodes CSAGNRDGRLYGYTF.